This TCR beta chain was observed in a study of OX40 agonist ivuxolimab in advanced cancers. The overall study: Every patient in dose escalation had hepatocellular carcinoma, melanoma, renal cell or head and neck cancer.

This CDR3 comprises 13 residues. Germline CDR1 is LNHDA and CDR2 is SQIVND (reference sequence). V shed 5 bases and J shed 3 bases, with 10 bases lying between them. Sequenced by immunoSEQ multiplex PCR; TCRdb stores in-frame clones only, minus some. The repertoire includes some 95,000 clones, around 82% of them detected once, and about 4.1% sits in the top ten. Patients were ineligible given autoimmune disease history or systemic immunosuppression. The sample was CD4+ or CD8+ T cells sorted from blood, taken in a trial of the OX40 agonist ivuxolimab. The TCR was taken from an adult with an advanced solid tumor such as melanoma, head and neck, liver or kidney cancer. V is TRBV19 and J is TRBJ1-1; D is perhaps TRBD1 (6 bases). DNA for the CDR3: TGTGCCAGTAGTGGGGGCACATACACTGAAGCTTTCTTT. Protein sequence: CASSGGTYTEAFF.